This section outlines one T cell receptor (beta chain) sequence together with its context. Its antigen is not known. The record originates from a study of T cell responses to AZD1222 COVID-19 vaccine. Clones were sequenced by immunoSEQ multiplex PCR, and TCRdb holds only the in-frame ones, with some missing. This repertoire shows 200,000 or so clones, under 95% found once; its top ten account for about 1%. CDR1 is LGHDT and CDR2 is YNNKEL in the germline V gene (reference sequence). The V and J ends lost 2 bases and 6 bases, in that order; junction bases with no gene match: 6. The length of the CDR3 is 15 residues. Study-wide results and caveats: In all cases, repertoires were sampled only after the peak T cell response. White British donors predominated, females outnumbered males, and clonal diversity was possibly underestimated. Elevations in Spike-specific TCR breadth and depth followed administration of two AZD1222 doses.

The input for sequencing was peripheral blood, taken 28 days after the second AZD1222 dose. This chain links TRBV3-1 (or the pseudogene TRBV3-2) with TRBJ1-2; 10 bases are a match to TRBD1. This clonotype originated in an adult who received the AZD1222 COVID-19 vaccine. This CDR3 is CASSQMTGGGDGYTF. The CDR3 region has the DNA TGTGCCAGCAGCCAAATGACAGGGGGCGGCGATGGCTACACCTTC.